This T cell receptor (beta chain) was found in a study of T cell responses to AZD1222 COVID-19 vaccine. General study results and limits: Baseline seropositivity characterized only 5 or 6 AZD1222 recipients. Donors, mostly white British, included more females; clonal diversity was possibly underestimated.

V lost 5 bases and J 11 bases, leaving 21 bases between the germline ends. There are 14 residues in the CDR3. CDR1 is SNHLY, CDR2 FYNNEI, per germline. Profiled with immunoSEQ multiplex PCR; TCRdb holds only in-frame clones, not every one. Of 170,000 or so clones listed, 70% to 90% are singletons. This clone was counted between two and nine times. Antigen: not known. The TCR sequence derives from an adult who received the AZD1222 COVID-19 vaccine. The sequencing used peripheral blood, collected 28 days after the second AZD1222 dose. The chain recombines TRBV2 with TRBJ1-1, with D hard to call. CDR3 amino acids: CASSHPGTLLWAFF. CDR3 bases: TGTGCCAGCAGTCATCCTGGAACTCTACTTTGGGCTTTCTTT.